Presented here are 11 T cell receptor beta chains from one specimen sequenced in a study of blood T cell repertoires in COVID-19. Sequencing used immunoSEQ multiplex PCR; TCRdb keeps in-frame clones, though not all of them. There are 150,000 to 190,000 clones in the sample; 76% occur only once, and around 3.4% lies in the top ten. The sample taken for sequencing was peripheral blood. The receptors originated from a woman older than 75 with acute or convalescent COVID-19.

This clone was counted only a few times. The chain combines TRBV18 with TRBJ1-1; TRBD1 matches at 7 bases. V was pared by 5 bases and J by 7 bases, with 13 bases of the junction left unmatched. Germline V gene sequence: CDR1 KGHSH, CDR2 LQKENI. This CDR3 contains 15 residues. The CDR3 region has the DNA TGTGCCAGCTCATATGTTCAGGGGGTATTCATTGAAGCTTTCTTT. This codes for CASSYVQGVFIEAFF. The complete variable domain, with remaining parts taken from reference TRBV18 and TRBJ1-1, reads NAGVMQNPRHLVRRRGQEARLRCSPMKGHSHVYWYRQLPEEGLKFMVYLQKENIIDESGMPKERFSAEFPKEGPSILRIQQVVRGDSAAYFCASSYVQGVFIEAFFGQGTRLTVV.

This clone was seen just once. The chain recombines TRBV7-9 with TRBJ1-1; D gene ambiguous. The CDR3 length is 13 residues. V was cut by 3 bases and J by 2 bases, with 7 bases left in between. In germline, CDR1 is SEHNR, CDR2 FQNEAQ (reference sequence). The CDR3 region has the DNA TGTGCCAGCAGCTTGGCGGGAAACACTGAAGCTTTCTTT. Protein: CASSLAGNTEAFF.

CDR3 DNA: TGTGCCAGCAGGACAGGGGGCCTAATTCAAGAGACCCAGTACTTC. This encodes CASRTGGLIQETQYF. The V call is TRBV6-5, the J call TRBJ2-5; 10 bases fit TRBD1. Germline-derived CDR1 and CDR2 are MNHEY and SVGAGI. CDR3 length: 15 amino acids. Trimming took 6 bases from V and 2 from J; bases not matched to a gene: 6.

The chain combines TRBV12-5 with TRBJ2-1, with D tentatively TRBD1 (6 bases). Germline lookup yields CDR1 LGHNT and CDR2 FRNRAP. The V gene lost 3 bases and the J gene lost 5 bases, with 17 bases spanning the gap. This CDR3 has 16 residues. The DNA for the CDR3 is TGTGCTAGTGGTTTCCCAAACAGGGCGGCGGACAATGAGCAGTTCTTC. This codes for CASGFPNRAADNEQFF.

The chain links TRBV29-1 to TRBJ2-1; 15 positions match TRBD2. The CDR3 loop spans 18 amino acids. Germline V gene lookup returns CDR1 SQVTM and CDR2 ANQGSEA. Trimming at V came to 5 bases and at J to 1 base, leaving 9 bases not matched to a gene. For the CDR3, the DNA is TGCAGCGTTCAAGGACTAGCGGGAGGGCCCGGGTCCTACAATGAGCAGTTCTTC. Translation: CSVQGLAGGPGSYNEQFF.

The rearrangement links TRBV11-2 to TRBJ2-1; D might be TRBD2 (6 bases). Looked up from germline, CDR1 is SGHAT and CDR2 is FQNNGV. V shed 1 base and J shed 6 bases, with 25 bases lying between them. CDR3 size: 19 residues. In nucleotides, the CDR3 is TGTGCCAGCAGCTTAGCCGGGGGAACAACACCCGTCGGCTCCAATGAGCAGTTCTTC. It encodes CASSLAGGTTPVGSNEQFF.

This clone has just one count. The rearrangement joins TRBV11-1 to TRBJ2-7; 8 bases agree with TRBD1. The germline V gene has CDR1 SGHAT and CDR2 FQDESV (reference sequence). Germline trimming cut 6 bases from V and 2 bases from J; bases unmatched to any gene: 6. The CDR3 is made up of 14 amino acids. CDR3 protein: CASSKTGVPYEQYF. DNA of the CDR3: TGTGCCAGCAGTAAGACAGGGGTCCCCTACGAGCAGTACTTC.

This chain uses TRBV30 with TRBJ1-1; 7 bases agree with TRBD1. The CDR3 extends over 13 amino acids. The germline gives CDR1 GTSNPN, CDR2 SVGIG (reference sequence). J gave up 4 bases and V 1 base, and 3 bases lay outside the gene matches. CDR3 sequence reads: CAWSGDSLTEAFF. The CDR3 nucleotides read TGTGCCTGGAGTGGGGACAGCCTCACTGAAGCTTTCTTT.

Regarding this clone: In this CDR3 the conserved last residue, phenylalanine or tryptophan, is missing, so a read error is likely. It is unclear where the CDR3 begins or ends on the DNA, so no DNA is shown, and the CDR3 is as TCRdb lists it. The rearrangement links TRBV6-2 or TRBV6-3 to TRBJ2-4; the table's D call TRBD1 went unverified against the DNA. From its first to its last residue, the CDR3 has 13 amino acids. Germline loops: CDR1 MNHEY, CDR2 SVGEGT. The CDR3 here is CASSDGTGRPLLN.

CDR3 residues: CASSSTGSSYEQYF. Written as DNA, the CDR3 is TGTGCCAGCAGTTCCACAGGGAGCTCCTACGAGCAGTACTTC. This chain uses TRBV27 with TRBJ2-7, with D perhaps TRBD1 (6 bases). The CDR3 spans 14 residues. Germline lookup yields CDR1 MNHEY and CDR2 SMNVEV (reference sequence). With 4 bases removed from V and 0 bases from J, the gap between germline ends came to 10 bases.

The J gene is TRBJ2-3, the V gene TRBV3-1 (or the pseudogene TRBV3-2); D is unresolved. CDR3 size: 14 residues. Deletions cut 5 bases from V and 0 bases from J, with 9 bases between. Per germline, CDR1 LGHDT and CDR2 YNNKEL (reference sequence). The CDR3, as DNA: TGTGCCAGCAGCGTTAGCCGGAGCACAGATACGCAGTATTTT. Encoded protein: CASSVSRSTDTQYF.